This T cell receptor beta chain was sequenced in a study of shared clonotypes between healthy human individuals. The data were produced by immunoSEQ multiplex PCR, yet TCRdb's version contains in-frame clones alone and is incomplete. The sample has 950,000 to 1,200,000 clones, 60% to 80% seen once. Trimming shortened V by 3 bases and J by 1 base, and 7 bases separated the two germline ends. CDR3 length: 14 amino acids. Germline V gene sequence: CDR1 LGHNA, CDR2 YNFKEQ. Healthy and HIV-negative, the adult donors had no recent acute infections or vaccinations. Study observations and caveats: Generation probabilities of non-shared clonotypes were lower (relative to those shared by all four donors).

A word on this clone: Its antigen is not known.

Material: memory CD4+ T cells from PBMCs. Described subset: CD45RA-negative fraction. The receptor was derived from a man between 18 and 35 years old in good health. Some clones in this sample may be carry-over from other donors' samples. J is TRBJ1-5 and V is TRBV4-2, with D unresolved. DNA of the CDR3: TGTGCCAGCAGCCACCGAACGAGCAATCAGCCCCAGCATTTT. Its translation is CASSHRTSNQPQHF.